This passage covers 31 T cell receptor beta chains from one sample sequenced in a study of post-analysis software for immune sequencing data. General study points: Patients showed TRBV5-6, TRBV5-1 and TRBV20-1 among roughly 5 TRBV segments more frequent than in controls.

These receptors' targets are unknown. TCR beta cDNA libraries had unique molecular identifiers. MiXCR was run by TCRdb on the PCR reads, yielding one entry per CDR3 protein. Here the sample spans hundreds of thousands of distinct CDR3 sequences, approximately 30% being singletons. The sample consisted of blood. All receptors come from a girl under 18 with multiple sclerosis.

This clonotype was counted between two and nine times. This rearrangement joins TRBV7-8 to TRBJ1-5, with D maybe TRBD1 (5 bases). Germline CDR1 is SGHVS and CDR2 is FQNEAQ. V was pared by 5 bases and J by 2 bases, with 28 bases between. The CDR3 runs 20 residues. CDR3 in amino acids: CASSRAWGGRFFRGNQPQHF. Here the CDR3 DNA reads TGTGCCAGCAGCCGCGCGTGGGGGGGGAGATTTTTTCGGGGCAATCAGCCCCAGCATTTT.

This clonotype turned up a few times. The chain couples TRBV7-9 to TRBJ2-1; 8 positions agree with TRBD2. The V gene end was trimmed by 1 base and the J gene end by 9 bases; junction bases not matched to a gene: 5. The germline gives CDR1 SEHNR, CDR2 FQNEAQ (reference sequence). The CDR3 loop spans 14 amino acids. This CDR3 is CASSLEAGGIEQFF. CDR3 sequence (DNA): TGTGCCAGCAGCTTAGAGGCGGGAGGTATTGAGCAGTTCTTC. The whole variable domain, remainder taken from reference TRBV7-9 and TRBJ2-1, is DTGVSQNPRHKITKRGQNVTFRCDPISEHNRLYWYRQTLGQGPEFLTYFQNEAQLEKSRLLSDRFSAERPKGSFSTLEIQRTEQGDSAMYLCASSLEAGGIEQFFGPGTRLTVL.

CDR3 region: CASTKGAIYNEQFF. The CDR3 DNA sequence: TGTGCCAGCACCAAGGGGGCTATCTACAATGAGCAGTTCTTC. The chain carries TRBV3-1 and TRBJ2-1; TRBD1 aligns across 7 bases. CDR1 LGHDT and CDR2 YNNKEL come from the germline V gene (reference sequence). The CDR3 sequence is 14 residues long. Trimming at V came to 7 bases and at J to 3 bases, leaving 6 bases not matched to a gene.

The rearrangement links TRBV20-1 to TRBJ2-1, with D unclear. This CDR3 has 14 amino acids. CDR1 DFQATT and CDR2 SNEGSKA come from the germline V gene (reference sequence). The V end lost 0 bases, the J end lost 5 bases, and 11 bases lay between the germline ends. The CDR3 nucleotides are TGCAGTGCTAGAGACTTCGAATACCACAATGAGCAGTTCTTC. This encodes CSARDFEYHNEQFF.

This sequence joins TRBV11-2 and TRBJ2-7; 9 bases fit TRBD2. The V gene end was trimmed by 5 bases and the J gene end by 3 bases; junction bases not matched to a gene: 14. This CDR3 has 17 residues. The germline V gene encodes CDR1 SGHAT and CDR2 FQNNGV. The CDR3 loop reads CASSTFSGRGRNYEQYF. The CDR3 nucleotides are TGTGCCAGCAGCACCTTTAGCGGGAGAGGCCGCAACTACGAGCAGTACTTC.

In this sample, this clonotype turned up a few times. The rearrangement joins TRBV11-2 to TRBJ2-1; 10 nucleotides align to TRBD1. The CDR3 is made up of 15 amino acids. Trimming took 7 bases from V and 1 from J; bases not matched to a gene: 4. Germline loops: CDR1 SGHAT, CDR2 FQNNGV. The CDR3 is CASTEGQGSYNEQFF. CDR3 DNA: TGTGCCAGCACCGAGGGACAGGGGTCCTACAATGAGCAGTTCTTC.

This clonotype was counted a single time. The CDR3 is CASTGGGGSGQPQHF. CDR3 sequence (DNA): TGTGCCAGCACCGGGGGCGGGGGATCTGGGCAGCCCCAGCATTTT. This chain joins TRBV2 and TRBJ1-5; D might be TRBD1 (6 bases). The CDR3 sequence is 15 residues long. From germline, CDR1 is SNHLY and CDR2 FYNNEI. V shed 7 bases and J shed 7 bases, with 20 bases lying between them.

This chain joins TRBV5-1 and TRBJ2-1; TRBD1 agrees at 7 bases. This CDR3 contains 13 residues. Germline V gene lookup returns CDR1 SGHRS and CDR2 YFSETQ. V trimming: 4 bases; J trimming: 5 bases; junction bases outside the gene matches: 3. The CDR3 nucleotides read TGCGCCAGCAGCCCCGGGACAGACAATGAGCAGTTCTTC. Translated: CASSPGTDNEQFF. Together with reference TRBV5-1 and TRBJ2-1, the CDR3 gives the full variable domain: KAGVTQTPRYLIKTRGQQVTLSCSPISGHRSVSWYQQTPGQGLQFLFEYFSETQRNKGNFPGRFSGRQFSNSRSEMNVSTLELGDSALYLCASSPGTDNEQFFGPGTRLTVL.

The chain couples TRBV7-2 to TRBJ2-4; no definite D call. With the DNA end fitting TRBJ2-7 better, the J assignment may be wrong. CDR1 and CDR2 (germline): SGHTA, FQGNSA. The CDR3 has 11 residues. The CDR3 nucleotides are TGTGCCAGCAGCTCCGCCTACGAGCAGTACGTC. It encodes CASSSAYEQYV.

To note about this clonotype: Germline is not matched at one junction end, which may reflect a read error. The chain carries TRBV7-2 and TRBJ2-1; weak D call: TRBD2 (6 bases). CDR1 SGHTA and CDR2 FQGNSA come from the germline V gene. CDR3 length equals 14 residues. The CDR3 DNA follows: TGTGTCAGCAGCTTAGGGGCTAGCGCCAGGGAGCAGTTCTTC. This sequence encodes CVSSLGASAREQFF.

The genes are TRBV6-2 or TRBV6-3 and TRBJ2-5; the match to TRBD2 covers 13 bases. The DNA end favors TRBJ2-7, so the J call may be wrong. The CDR3 loop spans 18 amino acids. Germline CDR1 and CDR2: MNHEY and SVGEGT. The CDR3: CASSYGTSGASWNYEQYF. The DNA for the CDR3 is TGTGCCAGCAGTTACGGGACTAGCGGGGCCTCATGGAACTACGAGCAGTACTTC.

In its sample, this clonotype was seen once. The rearrangement links TRBV5-1 to TRBJ1-6; D is undetermined. The germline CDR1 and CDR2 sequences are SGHRS and YFSETQ. Trimming took 4 bases from V and 13 from J, leaving 12 bases between them. The CDR3 loop spans 12 amino acids. The chain's CDR3 is CASSPDGEPLHF. Written as DNA, the CDR3 is TGCGCCAGCAGCCCCGACGGGGAGCCCCTCCACTTT.

This sequence joins TRBV7-9 and TRBJ1-1, with D unresolved. This CDR3 is built from 12 residues. CDR1 is SEHNR and CDR2 is FQNEAQ in the germline V gene (reference sequence). V lost 3 bases, J lost 5 bases, and 7 bases lay in between. The CDR3 region is CASSFSLTEAFF. The CDR3 nucleotides are TGTGCCAGCAGCTTTTCCCTGACTGAAGCTTTCTTT.

CDR3 sequence reads: CATTNQPQHF. CDR3 sequence (DNA): TGTGCCACCACTAATCAGCCCCAGCATTTT. The chain joins TRBV24-1 to TRBJ1-5; D not certain. Germline V CDR1 and CDR2: KGHDR, SFDVKD. Between the trimmed V and J ends, which lost 8 bases and 4 bases, there was a span of 2 bases. This CDR3 has 10 residues.

The rearrangement joins TRBV7-9 to TRBJ2-3, with 9 bases that match TRBD2. This CDR3 has 15 amino acids. The junction had 3 bases not matched to a gene; V was cut back by 5 bases and J by 0 bases. The germline CDR1 and CDR2 sequences are SEHNR and FQNEAQ (reference sequence). The CDR3: CASSASGESTDTQYF. CDR3 DNA: TGTGCCAGCAGCGCTAGCGGGGAAAGCACAGATACGCAGTATTTT. Supplemented by reference TRBV7-9 and TRBJ2-3, the full variable domain reads DTGVSQNPRHKITKRGQNVTFRCDPISEHNRLYWYRQTLGQGPEFLTYFQNEAQLEKSRLLSDRFSAERPKGSFSTLEIQRTEQGDSAMYLCASSASGESTDTQYFGPGTRLTVL.

Only a few counts were recorded for this clonotype. The J gene is TRBJ2-1, the V gene TRBV5-1, with TRBD2 matching over 9 bases. The CDR3 extends over 13 amino acids. The V gene end was trimmed by 8 bases and the J gene end by 7 bases; junction bases not matched to a gene: 7. The V gene's germline CDR1 is SGHRS and CDR2 YFSETQ. The CDR3 DNA is TGCGCCAGTAAGGGACTAGCCTGGAATGAGCAGTTCTTC. Translated, it gives CASKGLAWNEQFF.

On this clonotype itself: A read error may account for a junction end that differs from germline. The chain has TRBV4-3 and TRBJ2-1; 8 bases agree with TRBD2. The CDR3 has 16 amino acids. CDR1 and CDR2 (germline): LGHNA, YSLEER. The CDR3 nucleotides read TGCGCCTGCAGCCAAGAGTATAGCGGGACATTGGATGAGCAGTTCTTC. Translating gives CACSQEYSGTLDEQFF.

The V call is TRBV20-1, the J call TRBJ1-2, with D possibly TRBD1 on 5 matching bases. The V gene lost 0 bases and the J gene lost 5 bases, with 16 bases spanning the gap. The CDR3 covers 15 residues. Germline CDR1 is DFQATT and CDR2 is SNEGSKA (reference sequence). CDR3 amino acids: CSARDWAGSIYGYTF. The CDR3 DNA follows: TGCAGTGCTAGAGATTGGGCAGGGTCTATATATGGCTACACCTTC.

The genes are TRBV7-2 and TRBJ2-1; tentative D call: TRBD2 (5 bases). This CDR3 has 15 amino acids. The V gene's germline CDR1 is SGHTA and CDR2 FQGNSA. Trimming cost V 4 bases and J 2 bases, with 12 bases left between them. The CDR3 reads CASSSDWETYNEQFF. In DNA, the CDR3 is TGTGCCAGCAGCTCCGACTGGGAGACCTACAATGAGCAGTTCTTC.

Comment on this clonotype: Given a far larger clone just one base away, this is likely a sequencing read error. The chain links TRBV7-9 to TRBJ2-1; D unclear. Germline values: CDR1 SEHNR, CDR2 FQNEAQ (reference sequence). Deletions cut 5 bases from V and 5 bases from J, with 4 bases between. The CDR3 covers 11 residues. The CDR3 here is CASSPDNEQFF. In DNA, the CDR3 is TGTGCCAGCAGCCCCGACAATGAGCAGTTCTTC.

This chain links TRBV29-1 with TRBJ1-1; possible D gene TRBD1, 6 bases. V was shortened by 0 bases and J by 5 bases, with 13 bases between the two germline ends. CDR3 size: 14 residues. The germline gives CDR1 SQVTM, CDR2 ANQGSEA. CDR3 amino acids: CSVEEGRGLTEAFF. The CDR3 DNA reads TGCAGCGTTGAAGAGGGCAGGGGACTTACTGAAGCTTTCTTT.

This clonotype appeared once. The chain recombines TRBV7-8 with TRBJ2-3, with TRBD2 matching over 14 bases. Looked up from germline, CDR1 is SGHVS and CDR2 is FQNEAQ. Trimming cost V 1 base and J 0 bases; bases outside gene matches: 6. The CDR3 has 19 residues. The CDR3 DNA reads TGTGCCAGCAGCTTAGAGAAGACTAGCGGGAGGGAAAGCACAGATACGCAGTATTTT. This codes for CASSLEKTSGRESTDTQYF.

In its sample, this clonotype was seen a few times. One end of the junction varies from germline; a read error may be responsible. This chain connects TRBV7-9 to TRBJ1-2; D not certain. Germline V CDR1 and CDR2: SEHNR, FQNEAQ (reference sequence). The length of the CDR3 is 13 residues. The DNA of the CDR3 is TGTGCCAGCAGCGATAGCGGGATCTATGGCTGCACCTTC. Translated, it gives CASSDSGIYGCTF.

The gene calls are TRBV6-5 and TRBJ2-5; D is unclear. This CDR3 region has 14 residues. The germline V gene has CDR1 MNHEY and CDR2 SVGAGI. V was pared by 2 bases and J by 0 bases, with 7 bases between. CDR3 DNA: TGTGCCAGCAGTTACGGTGGGAACCAAGAGACCCAGTACTTC. This gives the protein CASSYGGNQETQYF.

The table lists this clonotype with a few counts. V gene TRBV29-1 combines with J gene TRBJ2-4, with TRBD1 as a possible D gene (5 bases). CDR1 and CDR2 (germline): SQVTM, ANQGSEA. V was cut by 7 bases and J by 0 bases, with 7 bases left in between. The CDR3 has 12 amino acids. CDR3 sequence (DNA): TGCAGCGCCAGGGTAGCCAAAAACATTCAGTACTTC. It yields the protein CSARVAKNIQYF.

The V and J genes are TRBV7-2 and TRBJ2-5; 7 bases map to TRBD2. The trim removed 4 bases at V and 4 bases at J, leaving 12 bases unmatched. This CDR3 spans 16 amino acids. The germline CDR1 and CDR2 sequences are SGHTA and FQGNSA. The CDR3 sequence: CASSSASGGVGETQYF. Here the CDR3 DNA reads TGTGCCAGCAGCTCAGCTTCGGGGGGAGTAGGAGAGACCCAGTACTTC.

This chain uses TRBV10-3 with TRBJ2-7, with no clear D. Trimming took 1 base from V and 0 from J, leaving 16 bases between them. The CDR3 has 17 amino acids. In germline, CDR1 is ENHRY, CDR2 SYGVKD. The CDR3 here is CAISEYKDPKSSYEQYF. The CDR3 region has the DNA TGTGCCATCAGTGAGTACAAGGACCCGAAAAGCTCCTACGAGCAGTACTTC.

Turning to this clonotype: A much bigger clone sits one base away, suggesting this may be a read error. V is TRBV12-3 or TRBV12-4 and J is TRBJ2-5; D is ambiguous. This CDR3 comprises 12 residues. DNA of the CDR3: TGTGCCAGCAGTTTTGGGCAAGAGGCCCAGTACTTC. This encodes CASSFGQEAQYF.

Regarding this clonotype: The germline gene is not matched at one end of the junction; a read error may be the cause. CDR3 nucleotide sequence: TGTGTCAGCAGTTTCCATCCCCAGCCCCAGCATTTT. Its translation is CVSSFHPQPQHF. V and J are TRBV12-3 or TRBV12-4 and TRBJ1-5; D is unresolved. The CDR3 spans 12 residues.

The genes are TRBV2 and TRBJ2-4; weak D call: TRBD1 (6 bases). Trimming shortened V by 8 bases and J by 0 bases, and 14 bases separated the two germline ends. This CDR3 region has 15 residues. Germline CDR1 is SNHLY and CDR2 is FYNNEI. The CDR3 protein is CASLGQILAKNIQYF. For the CDR3, the DNA is TGTGCCAGCTTAGGACAGATTCTAGCCAAAAACATTCAGTACTTC.

V gene TRBV3-1 combines with J gene TRBJ1-1; D remains unclear. CDR3 size: 15 residues. Germline V gene sequence: CDR1 LGHDT, CDR2 YNNKEL (reference sequence). The V gene lost 3 bases and the J gene lost 4 bases, with 15 bases spanning the gap. The CDR3 loop is CASSQSSPLGTEAFF. CDR3 DNA sequence: TGTGCCAGCAGCCAGAGTTCCCCTTTGGGCACTGAAGCTTTCTTT.